This record looks at one T cell receptor (beta chain) sequence and its context. Its antigen is unknown. The authors made TCR beta cDNA from 500 ng total RNA with a constant-region primer. Generation of the TCR beta libraries relied on three nested multiplex PCR rounds using slightly modified ARM-PCR. Running roughly 10 cycles apiece, the first two PCR rounds relied on TRBV1-TRBV30 forward primers together with a C-beta reverse primer. One entry per CDR3 protein results from TCRdb running MiXCR on the multiplex PCR reads. The sample has 90,000 to 150,000 distinct CDR3 sequences; about two thirds are singletons. The data stem from a study of tumor-infiltrating lymphocytes in primary liver carcinoma. Study-wide findings and caveats: Tumors reached a significantly greater top-250-clone fraction than blood did (p = 0.039).

Without any cell sorting, roughly 20-32 mg of bulk tissue yielded co-extracted RNA and DNA. All patients had surgically resected primary liver carcinoma. Infection with HBV was chronic in patients; they were treatment-naive. The CDR3 covers 15 residues. Trimming pared 4 bases from V and 10 bases from J, leaving 22 bases between. The TCR originated in a woman in her sixties or seventies with primary liver carcinoma and hepatitis B virus infection. Sequenced: tumor-adjacent normal liver tissue. The V and J genes are TRBV12-3 or TRBV12-4 and TRBJ1-2; D gene uncertain. The DNA of the CDR3 is TGTGCCAGCAGTTCTCGGACGATTGGAGCGACGGACTACACCTTC. Protein sequence: CASSSRTIGATDYTF.